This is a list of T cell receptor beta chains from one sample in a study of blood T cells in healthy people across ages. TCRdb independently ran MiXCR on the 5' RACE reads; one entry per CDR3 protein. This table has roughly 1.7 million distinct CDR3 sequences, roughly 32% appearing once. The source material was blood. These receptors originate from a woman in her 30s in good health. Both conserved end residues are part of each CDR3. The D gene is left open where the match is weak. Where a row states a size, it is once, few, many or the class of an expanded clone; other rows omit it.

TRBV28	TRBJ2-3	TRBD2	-	CASSFVLQGGGRADTQYF	TGTGCCAGCAGTTTTGTTCTGCAAGGCGGCGGGAGGGCTGATACGCAGTATTTT
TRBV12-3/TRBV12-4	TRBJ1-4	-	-	CASSFGVSATNEKLFF	TGTGCCAGCAGTTTCGGCGTTTCAGCAACTAATGAAAAACTGTTTTTT
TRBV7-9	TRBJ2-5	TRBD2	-	CASSYGGAETQYF	TGTGCCAGCAGCTACGGGGGGGCTGAGACCCAGTACTTC
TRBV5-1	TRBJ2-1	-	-	CASRSRDYNEQFF	TGCGCCAGCAGGTCCCGGGACTACAATGAGCAGTTCTTC
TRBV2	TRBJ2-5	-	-	CAPRTEETQYF	TGTGCCCCTAGGACAGAAGAGACCCAGTACTTC
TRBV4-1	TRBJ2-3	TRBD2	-	CASSPRTSGRETDTQYF	TGCGCCAGCAGCCCTCGGACTAGCGGGAGGGAAACAGATACGCAGTATTTT
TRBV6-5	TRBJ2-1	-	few	CASRLGSGSYNEQFF	TGTGCCAGCAGGCTAGGGAGCGGCTCCTACAATGAGCAGTTCTTC
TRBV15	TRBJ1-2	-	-	CATSRAEGRVTYGYTF	TGTGCCACCAGCAGAGCAGAAGGCAGGGTGACCTATGGCTACACCTTC
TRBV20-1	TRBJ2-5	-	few	CSAISATPAQEQYF	TGCAGTGCCATCTCGGCCACCCCGGCCCAAGAGCAGTACTTC
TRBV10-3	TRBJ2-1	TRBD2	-	CAISPKGAGVGNEQFF	TGTGCCATCAGCCCCAAAGGGGCGGGAGTGGGCAATGAGCAGTTCTTC
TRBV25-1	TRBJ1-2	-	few	CASSELLRGYTF	TGTGCCAGCAGTGAATTATTGAGGGGTTACACCTTC
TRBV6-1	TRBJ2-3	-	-	CASRRPTRGIGQYF	TGTGCCAGCAGGCGCCCCACCCGGGGGATAGGGCAGTATTTT
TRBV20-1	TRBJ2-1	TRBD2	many	CSARGTSGGQDYNEQFF	TGCAGTGCTAGAGGGACTAGCGGGGGCCAGGACTACAATGAGCAGTTCTTC
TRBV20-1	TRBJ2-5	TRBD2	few	CSAPTQRTSGRIQERSKYQETQYF	TGCAGTGCTCCGACTCAACGGACTAGCGGGAGGATCCAGGAACGATCGAAGTACCAAGAGACCCAGTACTTC
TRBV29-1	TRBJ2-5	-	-	CSASTPGETQYF	TGCAGCGCCTCGACTCCTGGGGAGACCCAGTACTTC
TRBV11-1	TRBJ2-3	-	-	CASSLEGRVGEDTQYF	TGTGCCAGCAGCCTAGAGGGCAGGGTCGGCGAAGATACGCAGTATTTT
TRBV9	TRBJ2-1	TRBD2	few	CASSVLSGRAVEQFF	TGTGCCAGCAGCGTTCTTAGCGGGAGGGCCGTTGAGCAGTTCTTC
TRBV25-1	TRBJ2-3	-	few	CASSETNRLGGSTDTQYF	TGTGCCAGCAGTGAAACGAATCGATTGGGGGGCAGCACAGATACGCAGTATTTT
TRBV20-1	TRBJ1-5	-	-	CSAREGANNQPQHF	TGCAGTGCTAGAGAGGGGGCTAACAATCAGCCCCAGCATTTT
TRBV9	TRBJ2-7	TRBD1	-	CASSKGTGLYEQYF	TGTGCCAGCAGCAAGGGGACAGGGCTATACGAGCAGTACTTC
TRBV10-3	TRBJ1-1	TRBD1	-	CAITTQGMNTEAFF	TGTGCCATCACCACACAGGGGATGAACACTGAAGCTTTCTTT
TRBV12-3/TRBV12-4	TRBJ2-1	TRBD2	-	CASSATSGRSNEQFF	TGTGCCAGCAGTGCTACTAGCGGGAGGTCCAATGAGCAGTTCTTC
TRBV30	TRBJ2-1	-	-	CAWSAWRTSSYNGQFF	TGTGCCTGGAGCGCCTGGAGGACGAGCTCCTACAATGGGCAGTTCTTC
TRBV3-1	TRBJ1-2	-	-	CASTPTGDYGYTF	TGTGCCAGCACCCCAACCGGTGACTATGGCTACACCTTC
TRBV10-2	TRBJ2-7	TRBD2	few	CATRLAGGPSSYEQYF	TGCGCTACCAGACTAGCGGGGGGCCCAAGCTCCTACGAGCAGTACTTC
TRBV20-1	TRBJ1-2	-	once	CSASFRGGRSYGYTF	TGCAGTGCTAGCTTTAGGGGGGGCAGAAGCTATGGCTACACCTTC
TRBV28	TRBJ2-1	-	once	CASSFLDGAFSYNEQFF	TGTGCCAGCAGTTTCCTGGATGGAGCGTTCTCCTACAATGAGCAGTTCTTC
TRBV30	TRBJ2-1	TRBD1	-	CAGGQGAYNEQFF	TGTGCCGGAGGACAGGGTGCTTACAATGAGCAGTTCTTC
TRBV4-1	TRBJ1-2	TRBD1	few	CASSQAPQGRNYGYTF	TGCGCCAGCAGCCAAGCCCCACAGGGGAGAAACTATGGCTACACCTTC
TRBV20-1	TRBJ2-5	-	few	CSARDNRETQYF	TGCAGTGCTAGAGATAACCGAGAGACCCAGTACTTC
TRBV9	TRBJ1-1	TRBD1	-	CASSGGTGGKTEAFF	TGTGCCAGCAGCGGGGGAACAGGGGGGAAGACTGAAGCTTTCTTT
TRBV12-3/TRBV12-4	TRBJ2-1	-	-	CASSLVRLAEQFF	TGTGCCAGCAGTTTAGTTCGGCTAGCTGAGCAGTTCTTC
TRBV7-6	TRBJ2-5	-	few	CASSSLLAPETQYF	TGTGCCAGCAGCTCCCTACTAGCCCCAGAGACCCAGTACTTC
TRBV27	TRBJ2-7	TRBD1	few	CASSLSRGQGYYEQYF	TGTGCCAGCAGTTTATCGAGGGGACAGGGATACTACGAGCAGTACTTC
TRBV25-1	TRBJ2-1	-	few	CASSESRGVGYNEQFF	TGTGCCAGCAGTGAATCCCGCGGGGTGGGTTACAATGAGCAGTTCTTC
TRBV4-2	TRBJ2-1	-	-	CASSVRDSRLSGNEQFF	TGTGCCAGCAGCGTCCGGGACTCAAGGCTTTCGGGCAATGAGCAGTTCTTC
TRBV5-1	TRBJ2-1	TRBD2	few	CASSPGGTSGPPGYNEQFF	TGCGCCAGCAGCCCGGGAGGGACTAGCGGACCACCAGGCTACAATGAGCAGTTCTTC
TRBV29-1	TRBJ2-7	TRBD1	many	CSVEQGGAYEQYF	TGCAGCGTCGAACAGGGGGGAGCCTACGAGCAGTACTTC
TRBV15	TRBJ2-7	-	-	CATSRPGSPEQYF	TGTGCCACCAGCAGACCCGGATCGCCCGAGCAGTACTTC
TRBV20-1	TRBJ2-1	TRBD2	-	CSARGDSGVYNEQFF	TGCAGTGCTAGAGGGGATAGCGGGGTCTACAATGAGCAGTTCTTC
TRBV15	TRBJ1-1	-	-	CATSREALSTEAFF	TGTGCCACCAGCAGAGAAGCTCTGAGCACTGAAGCTTTCTTT
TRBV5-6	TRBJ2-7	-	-	CASSLSRAGSPHYEQYF	TGTGCCAGCAGCTTGAGTAGGGCGGGTAGTCCCCACTACGAGCAGTACTTC
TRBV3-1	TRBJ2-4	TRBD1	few	CASSQTGFRNIQYF	TGTGCCAGCAGCCAGACAGGGTTTAGAAACATTCAGTACTTC